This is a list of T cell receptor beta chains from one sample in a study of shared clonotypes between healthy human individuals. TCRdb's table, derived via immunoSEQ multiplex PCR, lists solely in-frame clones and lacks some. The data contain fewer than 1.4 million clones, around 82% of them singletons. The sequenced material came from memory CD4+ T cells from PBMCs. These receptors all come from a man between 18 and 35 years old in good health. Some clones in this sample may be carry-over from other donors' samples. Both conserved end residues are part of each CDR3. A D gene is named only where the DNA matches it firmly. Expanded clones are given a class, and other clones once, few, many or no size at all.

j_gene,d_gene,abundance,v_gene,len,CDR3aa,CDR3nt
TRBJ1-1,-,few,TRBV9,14,CASSAGNLNTEAFF,TGTGCCAGCAGCGCGGGGAATTTGAACACTGAAGCTTTCTTT
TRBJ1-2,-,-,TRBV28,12,CASTGPSWGYTF,TGTGCCAGTACAGGGCCTAGCTGGGGCTACACCTTC
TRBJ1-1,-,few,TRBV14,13,CASSQVKSGEAFF,TGTGCCAGCAGCCAAGTGAAGTCAGGTGAAGCTTTCTTT
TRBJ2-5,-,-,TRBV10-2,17,CASSESGEPRLQETQYF,TGCGCCAGCAGTGAGTCAGGAGAGCCAAGACTCCAAGAGACCCAGTACTTC
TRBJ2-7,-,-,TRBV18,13,CASSPGQFYEQYF,TGTGCCAGCTCACCAGGACAGTTCTACGAGCAGTACTTC
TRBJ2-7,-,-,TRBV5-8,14,CASSLVGLVYEQYF,TGTGCCAGCAGCTTGGTCGGGCTAGTCTACGAGCAGTACTTC
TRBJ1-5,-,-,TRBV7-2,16,CASNSLGGLSNQPQHF,TGTGCCAGCAACTCCTTAGGGGGGCTAAGCAATCAGCCCCAGCATTTT
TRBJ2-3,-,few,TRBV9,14,CASSVGGSADTQYF,TGTGCCAGCAGCGTAGGGGGGAGTGCAGATACGCAGTATTTT
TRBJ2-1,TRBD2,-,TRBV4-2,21,CASSQDLVGSGSLGLYNEQFF,TGTGCCAGCAGCCAAGATCTCGTCGGCAGCGGGAGCTTGGGTCTTTACAATGAGCAGTTCTTC
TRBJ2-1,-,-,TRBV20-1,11,CSARENTGQFF,TGCAGTGCTAGAGAGAACACCGGGCAGTTCTTC
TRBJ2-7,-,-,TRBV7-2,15,CASSLAGSLRNEQYF,TGTGCCAGCAGCTTAGCCGGGTCCCTCCGGAACGAGCAGTACTTC
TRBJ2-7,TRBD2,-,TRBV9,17,CASSVGLAGEAGYEQYF,TGTGCCAGCAGCGTCGGACTAGCGGGAGAGGCGGGCTACGAGCAGTACTTC
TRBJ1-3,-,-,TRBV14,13,CASSQAIGNTIYF,TGTGCCAGCAGCCAAGCGATTGGAAACACCATATATTTT
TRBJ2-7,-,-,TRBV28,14,CASSKPGLTYEQYF,TGTGCCAGCAGTAAGCCCGGGCTTACCTACGAGCAGTACTTC
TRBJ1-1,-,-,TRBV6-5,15,CASSYARQGNTEAFF,TGTGCCAGCAGTTACGCGCGGCAGGGGAATACTGAAGCTTTCTTT
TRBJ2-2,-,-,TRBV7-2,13,CASSRQPTGELFF,TGTGCCAGCAGCCGACAACCTACCGGGGAGCTGTTTTTT
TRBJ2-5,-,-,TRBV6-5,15,CASSRLGRGGETQYF,TGTGCCAGCAGTCGACTGGGTAGGGGCGGAGAGACCCAGTACTTC
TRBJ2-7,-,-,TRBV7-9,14,CASSPPGGVYEQYF,TGTGCCAGCAGCCCCCCCGGTGGAGTCTACGAGCAGTACTTC
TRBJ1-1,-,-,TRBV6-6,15,CASRAGGIVNTEAFF,TGTGCCAGCAGGGCTGGGGGTATCGTGAACACTGAAGCTTTCTTT
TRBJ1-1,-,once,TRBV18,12,CASSPLGLEAFF,TGTGCCAGCTCACCTCTTGGTCTTGAAGCTTTCTTT
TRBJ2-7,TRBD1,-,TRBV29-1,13,CSVVGQGLAEQYF,TGCAGCGTTGTAGGACAGGGGTTGGCCGAGCAGTACTTC
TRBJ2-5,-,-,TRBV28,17,CASRETLGYRVRETQYF,TGTGCCAGCAGGGAGACCTTAGGGTATCGGGTTAGGGAGACCCAGTACTTC
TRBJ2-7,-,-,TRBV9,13,CASSVVRDGEQYF,TGTGCCAGCAGCGTAGTCCGAGACGGCGAGCAGTACTTC
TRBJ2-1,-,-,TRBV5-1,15,CASSLEPGTYNEQFF,TGCGCCAGCAGCTTGGAGCCAGGAACCTACAATGAGCAGTTCTTC
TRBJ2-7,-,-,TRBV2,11,CASSEVTEQYF,TGTGCCAGCAGTGAAGTGACCGAACAGTACTTC
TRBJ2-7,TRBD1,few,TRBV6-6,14,CASSVGQGGYEQYF,TGTGCCAGCAGTGTGGGACAGGGCGGGTACGAGCAGTACTTC